The 12 T cell receptor beta chains below come from one sample, sequenced in a study of T cell repertoires in cytomegalovirus infection. TCRdb recomputed calls from the reads with MiXCR, one row per CDR3 protein. The sample shows about 180,000 distinct CDR3 sequences, approximately 15% of them seen only once. Sequencing input: PBMCs. The receptors derive from a human donor in good health (CMV status not recorded). Some clones in this sample may be carry-over from other donors' samples.

This clonotype showed up many times. The rearrangement joins TRBV7-2 to TRBJ2-7, with D perhaps matching TRBD1 or TRBD2 (6 bases each). In germline, CDR1 is SGHTA, CDR2 FQGNSA. This CDR3 has 13 residues. The V end was cut by 5 bases, the J end by 5 bases, with 13 bases between. The CDR3 DNA reads as TGTGCCAGCAGCCCCTGGAGGGGGAACGAGCAGTACTTC. Its translation: CASSPWRGNEQYF.

The V gene is TRBV2, the J gene TRBJ2-5; D is unclear. V shed 0 bases and J shed 2 bases, with 10 bases lying between them. The length of the CDR3 is 15 residues. Germline V CDR1 and CDR2: SNHLY, FYNNEI. The CDR3 DNA follows: TGTGCCAGCAGTGAAGCGCTTAGGGCACAAGAGACCCAGTACTTC. Protein sequence: CASSEALRAQETQYF.

This clonotype showed up just a few times. This rearrangement joins TRBV14 to TRBJ2-1; 10 bases agree with TRBD2. J was trimmed by 9 bases and V by 1 base; bases with no gene match: 6. The CDR3 consists of 15 residues. Germline V gene sequence: CDR1 SGHDN, CDR2 FVKESK. The CDR3 loop reads CASSQALAGASEQFF. In DNA, the CDR3 is TGTGCCAGCAGCCAAGCCCTAGCGGGAGCTAGTGAGCAGTTCTTC. The full variable domain, its missing parts supplied by reference TRBV14 and TRBJ2-1, is EAGVTQFPSHSVIEKGQTVTLRCDPISGHDNLYWYRRVMGKEIKFLLHFVKESKQDESGMPNNRFLAERTGGTYSTLKVQPAELEDSGVYFCASSQALAGASEQFFGPGTRLTVL.

The rearrangement joins TRBV29-1 to TRBJ2-1; 7 nucleotides line up with TRBD2. With 5 bases clipped from V and 1 base from J, the junction kept 14 bases outside the gene matches. The CDR3 length is 17 residues. Germline values: CDR1 SQVTM, CDR2 ANQGSEA. This chain's CDR3 is CSVWPWTAGVSYNEQFF. CDR3 nucleotides: TGCAGCGTTTGGCCTTGGACGGCGGGAGTTTCCTACAATGAGCAGTTCTTC.

This chain joins TRBV20-1 and TRBJ2-3; the D gene is possibly TRBD1 (6 bases). V was pared by 4 bases and J by 5 bases, with 13 bases between. The germline CDR1 and CDR2 sequences are DFQATT and SNEGSKA (reference sequence). The CDR3 sequence is 13 residues long. CDR3 amino acids: CSATKTGLDTQYF. CDR3 coding DNA: TGCAGTGCTACGAAAACAGGGTTAGATACGCAGTATTTT.

This clonotype was counted a few times. V usage is TRBV7-8 and J usage is TRBJ2-7; either TRBD1 or TRBD2 may fit D (5 bases each). CDR1 and CDR2 from the germline V gene are SGHVS and FQNEAQ. The CDR3 is made up of 16 amino acids. The ends were cut back, 1 base at V and 1 base at J, with 14 bases in the middle. The chain's CDR3 is CASSLELAGASYEQYF. CDR3 bases: TGTGCCAGCAGCTTAGAGCTAGCCGGGGCATCCTACGAGCAGTACTTC.

The genes are TRBV6-8 and TRBJ1-6, with D possibly being TRBD1 (5 bases). V lost 7 bases to trimming and J lost 5 bases, with 15 bases between them. This CDR3 comprises 15 residues. Germline V gene data show CDR1 as MNHGY and CDR2 as SAAAGT. The CDR3 sequence: CASTGTFIDNSPLHF. The CDR3 DNA sequence: TGTGCCAGCACCGGGACCTTCATAGATAATTCACCCCTCCACTTT.

In its sample, this clonotype was seen a few times. CDR3 DNA sequence: TGTGCCAGCGGGCAGTCTAGCGGGAGTGCCCAGTACTTC. It encodes CASGQSSGSAQYF. The chain joins TRBV6-2 or TRBV6-3 to TRBJ2-5; 10 bases agree with TRBD2. The germline V gene encodes CDR1 MNHEY and CDR2 SVGEGT. The trim removed 8 bases at V and 9 bases at J, leaving 9 bases unmatched. This CDR3 is built from 13 residues.

There are many counts of this clonotype. This chain joins TRBV2 and TRBJ2-5, with D perhaps TRBD2 (7 bases). Trimming shortened V by 8 bases and J by 0 bases, and 10 bases separated the two germline ends. Germline V gene data show CDR1 as SNHLY and CDR2 as FYNNEI. The CDR3 has 13 residues. CDR3 coding DNA: TGTGCCAGCGGGGGGGCCAACCAAGAGACCCAGTACTTC. Amino acids: CASGGANQETQYF.

As for this clonotype: A much larger clone sits a single nucleotide away, making a read error possible. This rearrangement joins TRBV12-3 or TRBV12-4 to TRBJ2-3; TRBD2 might be the D (5 bases). CDR3 length equals 13 residues. V was trimmed by 6 bases and J by 2 bases, leaving 9 bases between them. The CDR3 coding sequence is TGTGCCAGCAGATCGGAGGTCACAGATACGCAGTATTTT. Protein sequence: CASRSEVTDTQYF.

This clonotype was observed many times. This rearrangement joins TRBV20-1 to TRBJ1-1; D gene unclear. The CDR3 spans 15 residues. Germline V lookup: CDR1 DFQATT, CDR2 SNEGSKA (reference sequence). Trimming pared 0 bases from V and 1 base from J, leaving 12 bases between. The CDR3 DNA follows: TGCAGTGCTAGAGACGGGTTTCGTGGGAACACTGAAGCTTTCTTT. This sequence encodes CSARDGFRGNTEAFF.

This clonotype was seen at least ten times. This rearrangement joins TRBV19 to TRBJ2-2; D gene ambiguous. This CDR3 comprises 13 residues. The germline V and J ends were trimmed by 4 bases and 6 bases, with 9 bases remaining between them. CDR1 is LNHDA and CDR2 is SQIVND in the germline V gene (reference sequence). CDR3 nucleotide sequence: TGTGCCAGTAGTACAGGAACCGCCGGGGAGCTGTTTTTT. This encodes CASSTGTAGELFF.